In its sample, the clone carrying this TCR beta chain was seen a few times. Its target is unknown. Germline-derived CDR1 and CDR2 are DFQATT and SNEGSKA (reference sequence). V was trimmed by 5 bases and J by 3 bases, leaving 20 bases between them. The CDR3 has 15 amino acids. The data were obtained in a study of blood T cells in healthy people across ages. Looking at the study overall: About one barcoded beta molecule per two T cells was captured by template switching.

Study-wide results and limits: Roughly linearly, TCR beta diversity per million T cells fell as age increased.

Total RNA extraction produced at least 6 micrograms (per sample) for the study. Through a sample-barcoded 5' primer and a J-beta primer mix, a second PCR was run for roughly 7 to 11 cycles. Every sample gave at least 2.5 million paired-end reads containing CDR3. MiXCR, applied by TCRdb to the 5' RACE reads, yields one record per CDR3 protein. Of 1.5 million to 2 million distinct CDR3 sequences listed, roughly 52% are singletons. J is TRBJ2-7 and V is TRBV20-1, with D possibly being TRBD1 (6 bases). The TCR originated in a woman aged 35 to 49 in good health. The source material was blood. CDR3 nucleotides: TGCAGTGCTCCTTCCCACCGTGGCAGGGGCTACGAGCAGTACTTC. This codes for CSAPSHRGRGYEQYF.